This entry is about one TCR beta chain. Its antigen is as yet unknown. This record comes from a study of long-term antiretroviral therapy in people with HIV. General observations from the study: Those clones which expanded before ART made up the dominant part of the repertoire at all time points.

At survey level, the immunoSEQ assay was run in its v3.0 version. The method was immunoSEQ multiplex PCR; TCRdb's version includes in-frame clones alone and lacks a portion of them. The sample consists of tens of thousands of clones, roughly 88% of them appearing once. This CDR3 is built from 17 residues. Germline CDR1 is SGHAT and CDR2 is FQNNGV. The germline V and J ends were trimmed by 0 bases and 7 bases, with 16 bases remaining between them. This material consisted of unsorted PBMCs, taken 0.5 years after starting antiretroviral therapy. J is TRBJ1-6 and V is TRBV11-2, with D unresolved. This receptor was identified in a woman aged 18 to 35 with HIV. For the CDR3, the DNA is TGTGCCAGCAGCTTAGAGACCGCCCCTGTTTTAAATTCACCCCTCCACTTT. This gives the protein CASSLETAPVLNSPLHF. Variable domain in full (rest from reference TRBV11-2 and TRBJ1-6): EAGVAQSPRYKIIEKRQSVAFWCNPISGHATLYWYQQILGQGPKLLIQFQNNGVVDDSQLPKDRFSAERLKGVDSTLKIQPAKLEDSAVYLCASSLETAPVLNSPLHFGNGTRLTVT.